This passage covers 7 T cell receptor beta chains from one sample sequenced in a study of beta chain features in type 1 diabetes. Whole-study findings and limits: People with Type 1 diabetes carried modestly yet significantly shorter TCRB CDR3s in all four CD4+ subsets.

TCRB transcripts that were expressed got sequenced, as all of the isolated RNA had been reverse transcribed. The protocol was immunoSEQ multiplex PCR, while the TCRdb copy is restricted to in-frame clones and leaves out a portion. Here the sample spans 310,000 or so clones, 15% being singletons. The antigens these receptors bind are not known. The sequenced sample was naive CD4+ T cells from blood. The receptors here all came from a man between 18 and 29 years old with type 1 diabetes.

This clone was picked up a small number of times. J is TRBJ1-2 and V is TRBV4-1; the D gene is possibly TRBD1 (6 bases). CDR3 length: 12 residues. The V gene lost 7 bases and the J gene lost 14 bases, with 20 bases spanning the gap. Germline-derived CDR1 and CDR2 are MGHRA and YSYEKL. The CDR3 DNA follows: TGCGCCAGCAATGGATGGCAGGGGCTCTGGACCTTC. This gives the protein CASNGWQGLWTF.

The chain uses TRBV11-2 and TRBJ2-3; possible D gene TRBD2, 6 bases. V lost 3 bases, J lost 2 bases, and 12 bases lay in between. The CDR3 spans 15 residues. Germline loops: CDR1 SGHAT, CDR2 FQNNGV. CDR3 protein: CASSFTSPPTDTQYF. The CDR3 DNA follows: TGTGCCAGCAGCTTCACTAGCCCACCCACAGATACGCAGTATTTT. The complete variable domain, with remaining parts taken from reference TRBV11-2 and TRBJ2-3, reads EAGVAQSPRYKIIEKRQSVAFWCNPISGHATLYWYQQILGQGPKLLIQFQNNGVVDDSQLPKDRFSAERLKGVDSTLKIQPAKLEDSAVYLCASSFTSPPTDTQYFGPGTRLTVL.

This clone came up a few times. The chain recombines TRBV28 with TRBJ2-7; 9 bases line up with TRBD1. This CDR3 is 16 amino acids long. The V segment lost 5 bases and the J segment 1 base; nucleotides outside the gene matches: 9. Germline CDR1 is MDHEN and CDR2 is SYDVKM. In nucleotides, the CDR3 is TGTGCCAGCAGTCCACAGGGGGCAGGTTCGTCCTACGAGCAGTACTTC. Translating gives CASSPQGAGSSYEQYF.

The rearrangement joins TRBV5-1 to TRBJ2-7; D perhaps matches TRBD1 (5 bases). The V gene lost 0 bases and the J gene lost 3 bases, with 10 bases spanning the gap. There are 14 residues in the CDR3. The germline CDR1 and CDR2 sequences are SGHRS and YFSETQ. CDR3 sequence: CASSLGQRIYEQYF. The CDR3 bases are TGCGCCAGCAGCTTGGGACAGAGAATCTACGAGCAGTACTTC. Based on the CDR3 plus reference TRBV5-1 and TRBJ2-7, the full variable domain is KAGVTQTPRYLIKTRGQQVTLSCSPISGHRSVSWYQQTPGQGLQFLFEYFSETQRNKGNFPGRFSGRQFSNSRSEMNVSTLELGDSALYLCASSLGQRIYEQYFGPGTRLTVT.

This sequence joins TRBV7-2 and TRBJ2-5; TRBD2 agrees at 8 bases. Unmatched junction bases numbered 4, after V lost 2 bases and J lost 2 bases. This CDR3 has 15 residues. Germline values: CDR1 SGHTA, CDR2 FQGNSA. The CDR3 is CASSLNGGRQETQYF. In DNA form, the CDR3 reads TGTGCCAGCAGCTTAAACGGCGGGAGGCAAGAGACCCAGTACTTC. Based on the CDR3 plus reference TRBV7-2 and TRBJ2-5, the full variable domain is GAGVSQSPSNKVTEKGKDVELRCDPISGHTALYWYRQSLGQGLEFLIYFQGNSAPDKSGLPSDRFSAERTGGSVSTLTIQRTQQEDSAVYLCASSLNGGRQETQYFGPGTRLLVL.

The chain carries TRBV5-4 and TRBJ2-5, with TRBD1 identical over 10 bases. The CDR3 consists of 15 residues. The V and J ends lost 4 bases and 5 bases, in that order; junction bases with no gene match: 8. Germline CDR1 reads SGHNT; CDR2 reads YYREEE (reference sequence). DNA of the CDR3: TGTGCCAGCAGCCTGGGACAGGGGCGAGGGGAGACCCAGTACTTC. Translation: CASSLGQGRGETQYF. The complete variable domain, with remaining parts taken from reference TRBV5-4 and TRBJ2-5, reads ETGVTQSPTHLIKTRGQQVTLRCSSQSGHNTVSWYQQALGQGPQFIFQYYREEENGRGNFPPRFSGLQFPNYSSELNVNALELDDSALYLCASSLGQGRGETQYFGPGTRLLVL.

The chain couples TRBV18 to TRBJ2-3; TRBD2 is a possible D gene (5 bases). Trimming left V 1 base short and J 6 bases short, with 17 bases between. The CDR3 covers 16 residues. Germline-derived CDR1 and CDR2 are KGHSH and LQKENI. The CDR3 DNA follows: TGTGCCAGCTCACCACAGGACGGACTGCCGGGGGATACGCAGTATTTT. Its protein is CASSPQDGLPGDTQYF.